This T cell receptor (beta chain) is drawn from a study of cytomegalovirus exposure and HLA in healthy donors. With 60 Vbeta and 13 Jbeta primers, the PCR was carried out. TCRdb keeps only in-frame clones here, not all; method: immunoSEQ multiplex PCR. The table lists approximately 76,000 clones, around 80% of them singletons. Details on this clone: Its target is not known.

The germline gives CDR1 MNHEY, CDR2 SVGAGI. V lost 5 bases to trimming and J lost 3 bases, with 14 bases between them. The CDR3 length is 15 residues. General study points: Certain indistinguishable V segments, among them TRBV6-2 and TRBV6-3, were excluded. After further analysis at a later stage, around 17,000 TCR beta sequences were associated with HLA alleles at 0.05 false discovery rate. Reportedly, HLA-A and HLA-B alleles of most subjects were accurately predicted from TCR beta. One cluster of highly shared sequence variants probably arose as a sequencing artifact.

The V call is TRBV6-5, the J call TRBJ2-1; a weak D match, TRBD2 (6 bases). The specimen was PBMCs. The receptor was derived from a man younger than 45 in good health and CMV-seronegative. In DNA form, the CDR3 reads TGTGCCAGCAGTACCAGGCGCGGGGTCTACAATGAGCAGTTCTTC. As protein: CASSTRRGVYNEQFF.